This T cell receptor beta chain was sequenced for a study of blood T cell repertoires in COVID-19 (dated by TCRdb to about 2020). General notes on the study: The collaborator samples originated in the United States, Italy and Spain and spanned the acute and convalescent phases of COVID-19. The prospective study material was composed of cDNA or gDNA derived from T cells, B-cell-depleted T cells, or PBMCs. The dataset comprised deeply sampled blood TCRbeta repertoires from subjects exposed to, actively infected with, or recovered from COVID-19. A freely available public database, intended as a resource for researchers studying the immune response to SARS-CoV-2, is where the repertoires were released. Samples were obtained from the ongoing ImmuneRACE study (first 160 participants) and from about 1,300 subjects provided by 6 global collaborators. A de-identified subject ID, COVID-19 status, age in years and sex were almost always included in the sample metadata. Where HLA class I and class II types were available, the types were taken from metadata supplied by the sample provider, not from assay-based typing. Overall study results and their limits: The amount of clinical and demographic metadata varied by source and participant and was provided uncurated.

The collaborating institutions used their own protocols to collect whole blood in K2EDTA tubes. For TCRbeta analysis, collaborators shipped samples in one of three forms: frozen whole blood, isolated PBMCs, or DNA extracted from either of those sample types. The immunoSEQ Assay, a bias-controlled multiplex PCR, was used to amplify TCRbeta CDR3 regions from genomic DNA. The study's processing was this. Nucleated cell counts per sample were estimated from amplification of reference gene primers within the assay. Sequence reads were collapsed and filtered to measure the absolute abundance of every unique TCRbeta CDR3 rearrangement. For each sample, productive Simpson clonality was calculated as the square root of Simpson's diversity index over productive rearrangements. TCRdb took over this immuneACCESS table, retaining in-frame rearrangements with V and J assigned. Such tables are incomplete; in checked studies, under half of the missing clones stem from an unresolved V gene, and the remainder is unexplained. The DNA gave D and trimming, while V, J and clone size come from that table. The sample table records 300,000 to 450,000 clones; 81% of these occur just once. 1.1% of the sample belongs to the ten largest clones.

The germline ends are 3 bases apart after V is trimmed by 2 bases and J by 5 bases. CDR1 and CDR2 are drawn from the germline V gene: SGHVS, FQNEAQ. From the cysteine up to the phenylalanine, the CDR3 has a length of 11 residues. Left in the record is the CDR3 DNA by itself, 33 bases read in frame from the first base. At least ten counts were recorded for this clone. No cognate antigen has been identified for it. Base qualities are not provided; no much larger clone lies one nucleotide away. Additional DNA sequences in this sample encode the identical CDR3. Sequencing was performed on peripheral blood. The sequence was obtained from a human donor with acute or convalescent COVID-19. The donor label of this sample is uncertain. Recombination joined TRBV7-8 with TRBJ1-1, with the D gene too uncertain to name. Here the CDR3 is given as CASSLLTEAFF. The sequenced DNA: TGTGCCAGCAGCTTATTAACTGAAGCTTTCTTT. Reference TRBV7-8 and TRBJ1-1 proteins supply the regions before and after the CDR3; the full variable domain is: GAGVSQSPRYKVAKRGQDVALRCDPISGHVSLFWYQQALGQGPEFLTYFQNEAQLDKSGLPSDRFFAERPEGSVSTLKIQRTQQEDSAVYLCASSLLTEAFFGQGTRLTVV.